The 10 T cell receptor beta chains in this list originate from one sample, sequenced in a study of cytomegalovirus exposure and HLA in healthy donors (dated by TCRdb to about 2017). Library method: the immunoSEQ multiplex PCR assay. For the multiplex PCR, a mixture combining 60 forward primers for TCR Vbeta segments and 13 reverse primers for TCR Jbeta segments was used. What TCRdb holds here is the immuneACCESS table cut down to in-frame rearrangements. Part of the clones is not present; checked against another copy, under half of the missing clones reflect an unresolved V gene, and the others are unexplained. For this sample the table gives more than 100,000 clones, of which about 74% were detected only once. The ten largest clones take up about 2.6% of the sample. Input material: PBMCs. The receptors were sampled from a woman between 35 and 50 years old in good health and CMV-seropositive.

In the case of this clone: At one of its ends the junction is not consistent with the germline gene, which may arise from a read error. The chain employs TRBV6-1 and TRBJ2-7, with 9 bases aligning to TRBD1. Germline CDR1 MNHNS, CDR2 SASEGT. The CDR3 runs to 11 residues. CDR3 nucleotides: TGTGCCAGCAGTGAAGAGGGACAGGGATGCTTC. It translates to CASSEEGQGCF.

The V gene is TRBV11-3, the J gene TRBJ2-1; 11 bases line up with TRBD2. Germline V CDR1 and CDR2: SGHNT, YENEEA. The CDR3 runs to 14 residues. Germline trimming cut 5 bases from V and 7 bases from J; bases unmatched to any gene: 4. This CDR3 is CASSPRTSGNEQFF. As DNA, the CDR3 is TGTGCCAGCAGCCCACGGACTAGCGGGAATGAGCAGTTCTTC.

The V gene is TRBV18, the J gene TRBJ1-1; 8 bases map to TRBD1. Germline V gene sequence: CDR1 KGHSH, CDR2 LQKENI. V lost 6 bases, J lost 5 bases, and 5 bases stayed unmatched. This CDR3 contains 13 residues. The CDR3 region is CASSMDRDTEAFF. CDR3 bases: TGTGCCAGCTCCATGGACAGGGATACTGAAGCTTTCTTT. Full variable domain (missing parts from reference TRBV18 and TRBJ1-1): NAGVMQNPRHLVRRRGQEARLRCSPMKGHSHVYWYRQLPEEGLKFMVYLQKENIIDESGMPKERFSAEFPKEGPSILRIQQVVRGDSAAYFCASSMDRDTEAFFGQGTRLTVV.

The chain joins TRBV19 to TRBJ1-1, with 7 positions matching TRBD1. The junction had 6 bases not matched to a gene; V was cut back by 5 bases and J by 6 bases. This CDR3 contains 13 residues. Germline assignment: CDR1 LNHDA and CDR2 SQIVND (reference sequence). CDR3 nucleotide sequence: TGTGCCAGTAGTCCACAGGGGACGGCTGAAGCTTTCTTT. Its translation is CASSPQGTAEAFF.

The chain carries TRBV27 and TRBJ1-3, with D possibly TRBD1 on 5 matching bases. Trimming took off 6 bases at V and 0 bases at J, with 9 bases between the two ends. This CDR3 has 14 residues. Per the germline V gene, CDR1 is MNHEY and CDR2 is SMNVEV (reference sequence). The CDR3 nucleotides read TGTGCCAGCAGGGGGGGGAGCTCTGGAAACACCATATATTTT. This codes for CASRGGSSGNTIYF.

The rearrangement links TRBV7-9 to TRBJ1-2, with TRBD1 matching 10 bases. This CDR3 region has 14 residues. Trimming removed 5 bases from V and 6 bases from J; junction bases left unmatched: 6. Germline CDR1 SEHNR, CDR2 FQNEAQ (reference sequence). The DNA of the CDR3 is TGTGCCAGCAGCCAGACAGGGGGCAACGATGGCTACACCTTC. Its protein product is CASSQTGGNDGYTF.

This sequence joins TRBV5-1 and TRBJ2-2; 9 positions agree with TRBD2. This CDR3 region has 16 residues. Germline V gene sequence: CDR1 SGHRS, CDR2 YFSETQ. J gave up 0 bases and V 0 bases, and 0 bases lay outside the gene matches. CDR3 sequence: CASSLGLAANTGELFF. For the CDR3, the DNA is TGCGCCAGCAGCTTGGGACTAGCGGCGAACACCGGGGAGCTGTTTTTT.

The chain joins TRBV27 to TRBJ2-1; TRBD1 matches 9 bases. The J segment lost 7 bases and the V segment lost 5 bases, leaving 6 bases of the junction unmatched. This CDR3 spans 14 amino acids. The germline V gene encodes CDR1 MNHEY and CDR2 SMNVEV (reference sequence). The chain's CDR3 is CASSPGTGINEQFF. The CDR3 region has the DNA TGTGCCAGCAGTCCCGGGACAGGGATAAATGAGCAGTTCTTC.

DNA of the CDR3: TGTGCCAGCTCACCATCGACAGGGGGGGAGACCCAGTACTTC. This translates into CASSPSTGGETQYF. The chain is built from TRBV18 and TRBJ2-5; 9 bases map to TRBD1. This CDR3 is 14 amino acids long. Germline CDR1 and CDR2: KGHSH and LQKENI. J was trimmed by 5 bases and V by 2 bases; bases with no gene match: 3.

This clone came up a few times. The chain joins TRBV7-3 to TRBJ2-6; the D gene is possibly TRBD2 (6 bases). Trimming removed 5 bases at V and 2 bases at J, with 7 bases between. The CDR3 totals 14 residues. The germline V gene encodes CDR1 SGHTA and CDR2 FQGTGA. The CDR3 DNA is TGTGCCAGCAGCCCGGGGGCTGGGGCCAACGTCCTGACTTTC. Translation gives CASSPGAGANVLTF.